These T cell receptor beta chains were read from a single sample in a study of blood T cell repertoires in COVID-19. Assay: immunoSEQ multiplex PCR; the TCRdb copy retains only in-frame clones and omits some. The sample has about 140,000 clones, approximately 78% seen once. Material: peripheral blood. The source of these receptors is a woman older than 75 with acute or convalescent COVID-19. The CDR3 runs from the conserved cysteine through the conserved F or W. D genes are given only for firm matches. The listing skips clone size in some rows; elsewhere it reads once, few, many or a size class.

-,TRBJ2-5,-,TRBV6-5,CASSYITGGREETQYF,TGTGCCAGCAGTTACATCACCGGGGGTAGGGAAGAGACCCAGTACTTC
-,TRBJ2-1,-,TRBV28,CASSTRQVFEQFF,TGTGCCAGCAGCACCCGTCAGGTCTTCGAGCAGTTCTTC
-,TRBJ1-2,TRBD1,TRBV13,CASSPTGVSYGYTF,TGTGCCAGCAGCCCAACAGGGGTTTCCTATGGCTACACCTTC
-,TRBJ1-1,-,TRBV2,CASTTGLNTEAFF,TGTGCCAGCACGACAGGTTTGAACACTGAAGCTTTCTTT
-,TRBJ2-7,-,TRBV30,CAWSVNRDYEQYF,TGTGCCTGGAGTGTAAACAGGGACTACGAGCAGTACTTC
-,TRBJ1-2,-,TRBV9,CASSVGDSLYGYTF,TGTGCCAGCAGCGTAGGAGATAGTTTGTATGGCTACACCTTC
-,TRBJ2-2,-,TRBV27,CASSLQAGVVTGELFF,TGTGCCAGCAGTTTGCAAGCAGGGGTAGTCACCGGGGAGCTGTTTTTT
-,TRBJ2-5,-,TRBV3-1/TRBV3-2,CASSHPGEGQETQYF,TGTGCCAGCAGCCACCCAGGGGAGGGTCAAGAGACCCAGTACTTC
-,TRBJ1-2,TRBD1,TRBV10-3,CAISELKGARYGYTF,TGTGCCATCAGTGAGTTGAAGGGGGCAAGGTATGGCTACACCTTC
-,TRBJ2-7,TRBD1,TRBV6-5,CATNRGSYEQYF,TGTGCCACGAACAGGGGGTCCTACGAGCAGTACTTC
-,TRBJ2-1,-,TRBV28,CASRPDYGGDEQFF,TGTGCCAGCAGACCCGACTATGGGGGCGATGAGCAGTTCTTC
-,TRBJ1-1,-,TRBV7-9,CASSPTYLNTEAFF,TGTGCCAGCAGCCCGACTTACTTGAACACTGAAGCTTTCTTT
-,TRBJ2-7,TRBD1,TRBV7-9,CASSPPGQGYEQYF,TGTGCCAGCAGTCCGCCGGGACAGGGGTACGAGCAGTACTTC
-,TRBJ2-3,-,TRBV21-1,CARGGAQKYF,TGTGCCAGGGGGGGGGCTCAGAAGTATTTT
-,TRBJ1-1,-,TRBV5-1,CASSLGREGTEAFF,TGCGCCAGCAGCTTAGGCAGGGAGGGCACTGAAGCTTTCTTT
-,TRBJ1-1,-,TRBV12-3/TRBV12-4,CASSGGLGAFF,TGTGCCAGCAGCGGAGGGCTAGGGGCTTTCTTT
-,TRBJ2-1,-,TRBV10-1,CASSERLGSYNEQFF,TGCGCCAGCAGTGAAAGACTAGGCTCCTACAATGAGCAGTTCTTC
-,TRBJ2-3,TRBD1,TRBV12-5,CASGEGQGVTDTQYF,TGTGCTAGTGGTGAAGGACAGGGAGTTACAGATACGCAGTATTTT
-,TRBJ2-5,TRBD1,TRBV7-6,CASSLSTGGWETQYF,TGTGCCAGCAGCTTAAGTACAGGGGGCTGGGAGACCCAGTACTTC
once,TRBJ1-5,-,TRBV27,CASSRGGGGFNQPQHF,TGTGCCAGCAGCCGCGGGGGGGGTGGCTTCAATCAGCCCCAGCATTTT
-,TRBJ2-7,TRBD2,TRBV28,CASSLSGTIEQYF,TGTGCCAGCAGTTTAAGCGGGACGATCGAGCAGTACTTC
few,TRBJ2-7,TRBD1,TRBV30,CAWSVLGGGRYEQYF,TGTGCCTGGAGTGTACTAGGGGGCGGAAGGTACGAGCAGTACTTC
-,TRBJ1-2,-,TRBV6-1,CASSDLGLDRYNYGYTF,TGTGCCAGCAGTGATTTAGGTCTTGACAGATATAACTATGGCTACACCTTC
-,TRBJ2-5,TRBD2,TRBV18,CASSPGTSGSGTQYF,TGTGCCAGCTCACCCGGGACTAGCGGGAGTGGGACCCAGTACTTC
few,TRBJ2-5,-,TRBV6-5,CASVLRQETQYF,TGTGCCAGCGTTCTCCGCCAAGAGACCCAGTACTTC
-,TRBJ2-3,-,TRBV7-8,CASSTRTADTQYF,TGTGCCAGCAGCACCCGGACAGCAGATACGCAGTATTTT
-,TRBJ2-2,TRBD2,TRBV3-1/TRBV3-2,CASSQDLAVVGELFF,TGTGCCAGCAGCCAAGACCTAGCGGTCGTAGGGGAGCTGTTTTTT
-,TRBJ1-3,-,TRBV2,CASSGRGQIRNTIYF,TGTGCCAGCAGTGGTCGAGGACAGATCAGAAACACCATATATTTT
-,TRBJ1-6,TRBD1,TRBV19,CASKDRALGNSPLHF,TGTGCCAGTAAGGACAGGGCGCTTGGGAATTCACCCCTCCACTTT
few,TRBJ1-1,-,TRBV6-5,CASSYSMGPEAFF,TGTGCCAGCAGTTACTCGATGGGCCCTGAAGCTTTCTTT
-,TRBJ2-5,-,TRBV2,CASSAFTGTQETQYF,TGTGCCAGCAGTGCTTTTACAGGAACTCAAGAGACCCAGTACTTC
-,TRBJ1-1,-,TRBV11-1,CASSQNTEAFF,TGTGCCAGCAGCCAGAACACTGAAGCTTTCTTT
-,TRBJ1-2,-,TRBV7-2,CASTYRAYGYTF,TGTGCCAGCACCTACAGGGCCTATGGCTACACCTTC
-,TRBJ1-6,-,TRBV7-9,CASRTGNNSPLHF,TGTGCCAGCAGGACAGGAAATAATTCACCCCTCCACTTT
-,TRBJ2-7,TRBD2,TRBV5-1,CASSLGGLDDYEQYF,TGCGCCAGCAGCTTGGGGGGACTAGACGACTACGAGCAGTACTTC
-,TRBJ1-4,TRBD1,TRBV15,CATSRRPDRAPNEKLFF,TGTGCCACCAGCAGACGTCCCGACAGGGCTCCAAATGAAAAACTGTTTTTT
-,TRBJ2-7,-,TRBV5-6,CASSQTPGITLYEQYF,TGTGCCAGCAGCCAAACGCCGGGAATAACCCTCTACGAGCAGTACTTC
once,TRBJ2-5,-,TRBV11-2,CASSSTGAQYF,TGTGCCAGCAGCAGTACAGGAGCCCAGTACTTC
-,TRBJ2-7,-,TRBV24-1,CATSGRGSTYEQYF,TGTGCCACCAGTGGAAGGGGTTCGACCTACGAGCAGTACTTC
-,TRBJ1-6,TRBD1,TRBV6-5,CASSRTGTGDSPLHF,TGTGCCAGCAGCCGGACCGGGACAGGGGATTCACCCCTCCACTTT
once,TRBJ1-1,-,TRBV5-6,CASSFRGALGVINTEAFF,TGTGCCAGCAGCTTTCGGGGGGCGCTGGGGGTTATAAACACTGAAGCTTTCTTT
-,TRBJ2-1,-,TRBV11-2,CASSLNAGVNDEQFF,TGTGCCAGCAGCTTAAATGCAGGGGTGAATGATGAGCAGTTCTTC
-,TRBJ1-2,TRBD1,TRBV3-1/TRBV3-2,CASSQRDRGHYGYTF,TGTGCCAGCAGCCAACGGGACAGGGGGCATTATGGCTACACCTTC
-,TRBJ1-6,TRBD1,TRBV9,CASSLQTGDSPLHF,TGTGCCAGCAGCCTCCAGACAGGGGATTCACCCCTCCACTTT
-,TRBJ2-1,TRBD1,TRBV3-1/TRBV3-2,CASHYSGTANNEQFF,TGTGCCAGCCACTACTCCGGGACAGCAAACAATGAGCAGTTCTTC
-,TRBJ2-6,-,TRBV5-1,CASSPEGANVLTF,TGCGCCAGCAGCCCGGAGGGGGCCAACGTCCTGACTTTC
-,TRBJ1-1,TRBD1,TRBV29-1,CSVGRGQGAFF,TGCAGCGTTGGCAGGGGGCAGGGGGCTTTCTTT
-,TRBJ1-1,-,TRBV5-1,CASSLDHSGSAEAFF,TGCGCCAGCAGCTTGGATCACTCAGGATCCGCTGAAGCTTTCTTT
-,TRBJ1-5,-,TRBV6-1,CASSEVWTTYSNQPQHF,TGTGCCAGCAGTGAGGTTTGGACAACTTATAGCAATCAGCCCCAGCATTTT
-,TRBJ2-1,TRBD2,TRBV2,CASSFIAGGRNNEQFF,TGTGCCAGCAGTTTCATAGCGGGAGGTCGAAACAATGAGCAGTTCTTC
-,TRBJ2-5,-,TRBV5-1,CASTPTGGGETQYF,TGCGCCAGCACTCCGACGGGGGGCGGGGAGACCCAGTACTTC
-,TRBJ1-3,TRBD1,TRBV18,CASSPSRTGLSGNTIYF,TGTGCCAGCTCACCATCGAGGACAGGGCTCTCTGGAAACACCATATATTTT
few,TRBJ1-3,-,TRBV3-1/TRBV3-2,CASSHGGASGNTIYF,TGTGCCAGCAGCCATGGAGGAGCCTCTGGAAACACCATATATTTT
-,TRBJ1-2,TRBD1,TRBV5-4,CASSLVGSRGANGYTF,TGTGCCAGCAGCTTGGTTGGTTCCAGGGGGGCAAATGGCTACACCTTC
-,TRBJ2-1,-,TRBV21-1,CASKPDVGANEQFF,TGTGCCAGCAAGCCGGATGTAGGGGCCAATGAGCAGTTCTTC
-,TRBJ1-3,TRBD1,TRBV7-9,CASRQDRGILTGNTIYF,TGTGCCAGCAGACAGGACAGGGGGATTCTGACTGGAAACACCATATATTTT